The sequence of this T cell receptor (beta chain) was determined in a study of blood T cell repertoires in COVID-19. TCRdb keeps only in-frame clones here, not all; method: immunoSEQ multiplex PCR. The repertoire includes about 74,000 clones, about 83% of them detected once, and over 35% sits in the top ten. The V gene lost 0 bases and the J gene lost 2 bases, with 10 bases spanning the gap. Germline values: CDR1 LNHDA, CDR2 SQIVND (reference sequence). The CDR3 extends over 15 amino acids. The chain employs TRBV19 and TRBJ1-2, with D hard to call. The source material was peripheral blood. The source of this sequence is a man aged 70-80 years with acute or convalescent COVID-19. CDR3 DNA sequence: TGTGCCAGTAGTATAGAGGCCACTACGAACTATGGCTACACCTTC. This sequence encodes CASSIEATTNYGYTF. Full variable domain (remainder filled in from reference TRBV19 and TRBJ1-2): DGGITQSPKYLFRKEGQNVTLSCEQNLNHDAMYWYRQDPGQGLRLIYYSQIVNDFQKGDIAEGYSVSREKKESFPLTVTSAQKNPTAFYLCASSIEATTNYGYTFGSGTRLTVV.